A single sample gave rise to the 14 T cell receptor beta chains below, sequenced in a study of blood T cells in healthy people across ages. It was with a sample-barcoded 5' primer and a J-beta primer mix that a second PCR of roughly 6 to 11 cycles was run. TCRdb processed the 5' RACE reads anew with MiXCR; each CDR3 protein has one entry. The sample includes approximately 780,000 distinct CDR3 sequences, about 26% seen only once; the top ten take 2.5% to 3.5%. This sample also appeared in a second study, on T cells of mothers and their children.

Sequencing was done on a sample of blood. These receptors originate from a boy between 10 and 17 years old in good health.

V usage is TRBV20-1 and J usage is TRBJ2-4, with TRBD2 as a possible D gene (5 bases). V gave up 3 bases and J gave up 5 bases, with 14 bases separating them. Germline values: CDR1 DFQATT, CDR2 SNEGSKA (reference sequence). The length of the CDR3 is 14 residues. The CDR3 region has the DNA TGCAGTGCTAGGGTGTGGGAGAAACAAAACATTCAGTACTTC. It translates to CSARVWEKQNIQYF.

The rearrangement links TRBV7-9 to TRBJ2-5; D possibly corresponds to TRBD1 (7 bases). V lost 5 bases, J lost 5 bases, and 15 bases lay in between. CDR3 length: 14 residues. Germline assignment: CDR1 SEHNR and CDR2 FQNEAQ (reference sequence). The chain's CDR3 is CASSTTGAGETQYF. The DNA of the CDR3 is TGTGCCAGCAGCACAACAGGGGCGGGGGAGACCCAGTACTTC.

This clonotype has more than one count but fewer than ten. The V and J genes are TRBV11-1 and TRBJ2-2; D is unclear. V was shortened by 2 bases and J by 9 bases, with 7 bases between the two germline ends. CDR3 length: 12 residues. The germline V gene encodes CDR1 SGHAT and CDR2 FQDESV (reference sequence). CDR3 DNA sequence: TGTGCCAGCAGCTTACAACTCAGGGAGCTGTTTTTT. As protein: CASSLQLRELFF. The full variable domain, with the rest looked up from reference TRBV11-1 and TRBJ2-2, is EAEVAQSPRYKITEKSQAVAFWCDPISGHATLYWYRQILGQGPELLVQFQDESVVDDSQLPKDRFSAERLKGVDSTLKIQPAELGDSAMYLCASSLQLRELFFGEGSRLTVL.

The chain recombines TRBV12-3 or TRBV12-4 with TRBJ1-2; D is possibly TRBD1 (6 bases). V was clipped by 5 bases and J by 8 bases, with 9 bases between them. This CDR3 is built from 11 residues. In nucleotides, the CDR3 is TGTGCCAGCAGTCGGACAGAAGGCTACACCTTC. As protein: CASSRTEGYTF.

This sequence joins TRBV9 and TRBJ2-5; weak D call: TRBD2 (6 bases). The DNA end is more similar to TRBJ2-1, so the J call may be wrong. CDR1 and CDR2 from the germline V gene are SGDLS and YYNGEE. This CDR3 contains 17 residues. CDR3 in amino acids: CASSVGTGLPGLRKQFF. The CDR3 DNA follows: TGTGCCAGCAGCGTAGGAACGGGACTCCCGGGGTTGCGTAAGCAGTTCTTC.

This sequence joins TRBV5-1 and TRBJ2-3, with 12 bases identical to TRBD2. CDR1 is SGHRS, CDR2 YFSETQ, per germline. This CDR3 is built from 16 residues. The junction had 6 bases not matched to a gene; V was cut back by 4 bases and J by 3 bases. In DNA, the CDR3 is TGCGCCAGCAGCCAGAAGACTAGCGGGGGAACAGATACGCAGTATTTT. Its protein product is CASSQKTSGGTDTQYF.

The V gene is TRBV11-2, the J gene TRBJ1-5; D is undetermined. Germline lookup yields CDR1 SGHAT and CDR2 FQNNGV. There are 14 residues in the CDR3. Trimming cost V 0 bases and J 2 bases, with 5 bases left between them. In nucleotides, the CDR3 is TGTGCCAGCAGCTTAGATATCGGCAATCAGCCCCAGCATTTT. This encodes CASSLDIGNQPQHF.

This clonotype was detected only a few times. The CDR3 sequence: CASSLGRGRSEAFF. The DNA of the CDR3 is TGTGCCAGCAGTTTGGGCAGGGGGCGATCGGAAGCTTTCTTT. The chain combines TRBV12-3 or TRBV12-4 with TRBJ1-1; 8 bases map to TRBD1. The ends lost 3 bases at V and 8 bases at J; junction bases unmatched: 8. The CDR3 covers 14 residues.

This clonotype appeared once. The chain employs TRBV29-1 and TRBJ2-7; D unclear. V was clipped by 4 bases and J by 7 bases, with 11 bases between them. This CDR3 is built from 11 residues. From germline, CDR1 is SQVTM and CDR2 ANQGSEA. The CDR3 nucleotides are TGCAGCGTTGGGTTGTTGGGGGAGCAGTACTTC. This sequence encodes CSVGLLGEQYF.

The chain uses TRBV6-5 and TRBJ1-5; 7 bases are shared with TRBD1. The germline gives CDR1 MNHEY, CDR2 SVGAGI. This CDR3 is built from 14 residues. The trim removed 6 bases at V and 3 bases at J, leaving 5 bases unmatched. In DNA, the CDR3 is TGTGCCAGCAGGGAAGGGGGCCTCAATCAGCCCCAGCATTTT. Amino acid sequence: CASREGGLNQPQHF.

The gene calls are TRBV3-1 and TRBJ2-1; weak D call: TRBD2 (6 bases). V lost 4 bases to trimming and J lost 8 bases, with 21 bases between them. The CDR3 extends over 16 amino acids. CDR1 and CDR2 from the germline V gene are LGHDT and YNNKEL (reference sequence). Here the CDR3 DNA reads TGTGCCAGCAGCCGGATAGCGGAACCTGGGGTGCATGAGCAGTTCTTC. Amino acids: CASSRIAEPGVHEQFF.

This clonotype was detected only a few times. The chain is built from TRBV2 and TRBJ2-5; 7 bases are shared with TRBD1. Germline V gives CDR1 SNHLY, CDR2 FYNNEI. The trim removed 1 base at V and 2 bases at J, leaving 4 bases unmatched. The CDR3 totals 15 residues. This CDR3 is CASSEEGQTQETQYF. The CDR3 coding sequence is TGTGCCAGCAGTGAAGAGGGACAGACACAAGAGACCCAGTACTTC.

The chain recombines TRBV11-2 with TRBJ1-6; 8 positions match TRBD1. This CDR3 is built from 14 residues. CDR1 and CDR2 (germline): SGHAT, FQNNGV. V was clipped by 5 bases and J by 14 bases; unmatched bases: 11. The CDR3 nucleotides are TGTGCCAGCAGCGGCGGGACAGGCAGTCGCTCCCTCCACTTT. Protein: CASSGGTGSRSLHF.

J is TRBJ2-1 and V is TRBV29-1; 8 bases map to TRBD2. The germline V gene encodes CDR1 SQVTM and CDR2 ANQGSEA. CDR3 length: 21 residues. The V gene end was trimmed by 3 bases and the J gene end by 4 bases; junction bases not matched to a gene: 26. CDR3 loop: CSVDQPLSFSGNLGDYNEQFF. The CDR3 bases are TGCAGCGTTGATCAACCCCTAAGTTTTAGCGGGAACCTAGGGGATTACAATGAGCAGTTCTTC.